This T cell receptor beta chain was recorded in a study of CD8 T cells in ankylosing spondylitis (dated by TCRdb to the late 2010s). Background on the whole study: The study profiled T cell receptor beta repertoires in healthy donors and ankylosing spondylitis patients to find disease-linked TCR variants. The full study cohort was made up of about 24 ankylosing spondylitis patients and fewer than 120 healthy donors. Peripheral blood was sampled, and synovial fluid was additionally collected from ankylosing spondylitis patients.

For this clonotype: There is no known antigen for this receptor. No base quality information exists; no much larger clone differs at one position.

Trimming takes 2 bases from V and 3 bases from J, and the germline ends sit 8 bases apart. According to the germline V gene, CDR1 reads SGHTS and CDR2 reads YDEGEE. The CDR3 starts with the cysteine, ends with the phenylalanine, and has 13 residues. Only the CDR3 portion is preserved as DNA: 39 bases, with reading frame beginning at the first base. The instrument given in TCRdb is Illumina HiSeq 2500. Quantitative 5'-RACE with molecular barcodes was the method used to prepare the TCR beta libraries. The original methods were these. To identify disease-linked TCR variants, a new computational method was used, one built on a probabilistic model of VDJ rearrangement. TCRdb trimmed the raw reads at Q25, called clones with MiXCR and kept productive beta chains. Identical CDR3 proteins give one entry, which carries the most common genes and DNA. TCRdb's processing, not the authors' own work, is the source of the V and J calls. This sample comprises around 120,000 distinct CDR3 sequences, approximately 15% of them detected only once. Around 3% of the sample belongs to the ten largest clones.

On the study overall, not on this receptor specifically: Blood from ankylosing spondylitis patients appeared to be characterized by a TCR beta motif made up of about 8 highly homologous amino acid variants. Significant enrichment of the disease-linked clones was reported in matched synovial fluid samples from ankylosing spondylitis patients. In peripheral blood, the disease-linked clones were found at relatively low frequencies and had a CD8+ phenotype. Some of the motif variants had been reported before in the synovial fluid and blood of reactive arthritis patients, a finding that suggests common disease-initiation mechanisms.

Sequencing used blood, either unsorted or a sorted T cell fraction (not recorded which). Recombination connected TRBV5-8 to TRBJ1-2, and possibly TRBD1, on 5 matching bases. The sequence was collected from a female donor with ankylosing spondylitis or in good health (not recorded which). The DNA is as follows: TGTGCCAGCAGCTTCCAGGGTTACTATGGCTACACCTTC. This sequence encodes CASSFQGYYGYTF.